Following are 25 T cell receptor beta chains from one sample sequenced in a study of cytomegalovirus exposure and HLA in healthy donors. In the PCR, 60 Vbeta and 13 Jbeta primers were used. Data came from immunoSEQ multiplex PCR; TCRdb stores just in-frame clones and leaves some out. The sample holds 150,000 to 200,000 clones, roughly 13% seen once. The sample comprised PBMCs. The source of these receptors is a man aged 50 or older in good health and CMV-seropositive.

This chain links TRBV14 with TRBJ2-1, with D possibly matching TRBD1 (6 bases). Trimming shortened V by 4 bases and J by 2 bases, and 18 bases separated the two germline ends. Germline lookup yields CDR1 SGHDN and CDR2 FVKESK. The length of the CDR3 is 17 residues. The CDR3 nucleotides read TGTGCCAGCAGCCCAACGACCGGGACAAGCCCCTACAATGAGCAGTTCTTC. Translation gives CASSPTTGTSPYNEQFF.

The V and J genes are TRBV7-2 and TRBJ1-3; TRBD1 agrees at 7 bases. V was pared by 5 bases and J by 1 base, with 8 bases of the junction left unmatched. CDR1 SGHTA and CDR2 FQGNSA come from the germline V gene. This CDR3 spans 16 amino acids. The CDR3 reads CASSLSTGRSGNTIYF. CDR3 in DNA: TGTGCCAGCAGCCTATCGACAGGGAGGTCTGGAAACACCATATATTTT.

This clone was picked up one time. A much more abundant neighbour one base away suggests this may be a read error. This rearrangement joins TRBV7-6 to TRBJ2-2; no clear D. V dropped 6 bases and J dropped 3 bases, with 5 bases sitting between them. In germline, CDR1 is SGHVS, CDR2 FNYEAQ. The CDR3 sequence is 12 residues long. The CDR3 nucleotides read TGTGCCAGCAGTCCCGACACCGGGGAGCTGTTTTTT. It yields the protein CASSPDTGELFF. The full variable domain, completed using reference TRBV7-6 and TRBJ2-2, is GAGVSQSPRYKVTKRGQDVALRCDPISGHVSLYWYRQALGQGPEFLTYFNYEAQQDKSGLPNDRFSAERPEGSISTLTIQRTEQRDSAMYRCASSPDTGELFFGEGSRLTVL.

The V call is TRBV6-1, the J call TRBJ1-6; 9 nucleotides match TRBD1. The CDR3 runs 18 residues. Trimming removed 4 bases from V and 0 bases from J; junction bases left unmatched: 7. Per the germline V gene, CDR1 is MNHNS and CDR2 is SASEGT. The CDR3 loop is CASSARTGVSSYNSPLHF. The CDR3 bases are TGTGCCAGCAGTGCCCGGACAGGGGTGAGCTCCTATAATTCACCCCTCCACTTT.

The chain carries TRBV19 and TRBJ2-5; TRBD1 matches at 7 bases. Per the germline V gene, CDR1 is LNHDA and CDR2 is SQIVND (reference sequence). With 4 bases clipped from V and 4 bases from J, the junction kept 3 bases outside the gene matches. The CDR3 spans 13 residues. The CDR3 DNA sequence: TGTGCCAGTAGTAAAGACAGGGTAGAGACCCAGTACTTC. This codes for CASSKDRVETQYF.

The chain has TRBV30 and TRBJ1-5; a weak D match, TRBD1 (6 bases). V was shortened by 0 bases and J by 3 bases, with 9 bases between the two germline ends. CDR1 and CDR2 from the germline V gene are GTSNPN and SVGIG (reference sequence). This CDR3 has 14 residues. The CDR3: CAWSVGQYNQPQHF. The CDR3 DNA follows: TGTGCCTGGAGTGTTGGACAGTACAATCAGCCCCAGCATTTT.

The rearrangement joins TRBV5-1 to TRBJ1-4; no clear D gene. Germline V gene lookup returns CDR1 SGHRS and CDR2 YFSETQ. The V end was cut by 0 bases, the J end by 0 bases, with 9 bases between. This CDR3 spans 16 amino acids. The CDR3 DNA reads TGCGCCAGCAGCTTGGGACTCAGTGCAACTAATGAAAAACTGTTTTTT. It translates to CASSLGLSATNEKLFF. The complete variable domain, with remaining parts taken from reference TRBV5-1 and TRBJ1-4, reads KAGVTQTPRYLIKTRGQQVTLSCSPISGHRSVSWYQQTPGQGLQFLFEYFSETQRNKGNFPGRFSGRQFSNSRSEMNVSTLELGDSALYLCASSLGLSATNEKLFFGSGTQLSVL.

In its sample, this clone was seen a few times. This CDR3 is CASCVGGEGTEAFF. The DNA of the CDR3 is TGCGCCAGCTGCGTTGGGGGGGAGGGGACTGAAGCTTTCTTT. This chain uses TRBV5-1 with TRBJ1-1; perhaps TRBD1 as D (5 bases). The V end lost 7 bases, the J end lost 5 bases, and 18 bases lay between the germline ends. This CDR3 comprises 14 residues. Per the germline V gene, CDR1 is SGHRS and CDR2 is YFSETQ. The entire variable domain, with the rest obtained from reference TRBV5-1 and TRBJ1-1, is as follows: KAGVTQTPRYLIKTRGQQVTLSCSPISGHRSVSWYQQTPGQGLQFLFEYFSETQRNKGNFPGRFSGRQFSNSRSEMNVSTLELGDSALYLCASCVGGEGTEAFFGQGTRLTVV.

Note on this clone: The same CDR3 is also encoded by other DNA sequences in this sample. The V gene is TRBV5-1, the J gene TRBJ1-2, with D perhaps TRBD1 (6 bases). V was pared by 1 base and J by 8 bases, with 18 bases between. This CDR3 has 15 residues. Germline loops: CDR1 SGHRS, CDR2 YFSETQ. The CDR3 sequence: CASSLTGLPVGGYTF. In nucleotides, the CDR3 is TGCGCCAGCAGCTTGACAGGGTTGCCCGTCGGGGGCTACACCTTC. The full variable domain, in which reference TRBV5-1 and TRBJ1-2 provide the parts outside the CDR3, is KAGVTQTPRYLIKTRGQQVTLSCSPISGHRSVSWYQQTPGQGLQFLFEYFSETQRNKGNFPGRFSGRQFSNSRSEMNVSTLELGDSALYLCASSLTGLPVGGYTFGSGTRLTVV.

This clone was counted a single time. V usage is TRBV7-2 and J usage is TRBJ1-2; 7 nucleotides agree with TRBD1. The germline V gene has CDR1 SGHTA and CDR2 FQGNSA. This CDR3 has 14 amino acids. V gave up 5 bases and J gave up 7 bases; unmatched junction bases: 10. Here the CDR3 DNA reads TGTGCCAGCAGCCGGGAGACAGGGATTTTTGGCTACACCTTC. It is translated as CASSRETGIFGYTF. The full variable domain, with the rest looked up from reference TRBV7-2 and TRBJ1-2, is GAGVSQSPSNKVTEKGKDVELRCDPISGHTALYWYRQSLGQGLEFLIYFQGNSAPDKSGLPSDRFSAERTGGSVSTLTIQRTQQEDSAVYLCASSRETGIFGYTFGSGTRLTVV.

The chain's CDR3 is CASSATGGEQYV. Written as DNA, the CDR3 is TGTGCCAGCAGCGCGACAGGGGGCGAGCAGTACGTC. The chain combines TRBV2 with TRBJ2-7; 9 positions match TRBD1. Germline lookup yields CDR1 SNHLY and CDR2 FYNNEI. V shed 6 bases and J 6 bases; nucleotides not matched to a gene: 3. This CDR3 spans 12 amino acids.

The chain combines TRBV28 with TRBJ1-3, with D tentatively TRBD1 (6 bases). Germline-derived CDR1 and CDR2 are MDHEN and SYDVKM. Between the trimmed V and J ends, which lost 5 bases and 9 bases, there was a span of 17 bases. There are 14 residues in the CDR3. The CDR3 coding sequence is TGTGCCAGCAGTCTCACAGGGACGATCAGCACCATATATTTT. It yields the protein CASSLTGTISTIYF.

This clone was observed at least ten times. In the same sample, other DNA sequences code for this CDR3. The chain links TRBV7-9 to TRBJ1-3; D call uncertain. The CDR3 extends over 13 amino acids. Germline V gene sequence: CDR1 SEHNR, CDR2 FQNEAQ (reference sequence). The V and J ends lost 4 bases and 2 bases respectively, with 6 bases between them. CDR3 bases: TGTGCCAGCAGCTCAGAAACTGGAAACACCATATATTTT. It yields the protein CASSSETGNTIYF.

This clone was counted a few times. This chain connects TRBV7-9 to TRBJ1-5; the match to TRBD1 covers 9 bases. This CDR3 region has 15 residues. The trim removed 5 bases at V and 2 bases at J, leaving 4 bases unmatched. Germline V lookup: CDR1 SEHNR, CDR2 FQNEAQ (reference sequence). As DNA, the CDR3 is TGTGCCAGCAGCAAACAGGGGGCGGGCAATCAGCCCCAGCATTTT. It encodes CASSKQGAGNQPQHF. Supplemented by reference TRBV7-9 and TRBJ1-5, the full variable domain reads DTGVSQNPRHKITKRGQNVTFRCDPISEHNRLYWYRQTLGQGPEFLTYFQNEAQLEKSRLLSDRFSAERPKGSFSTLEIQRTEQGDSAMYLCASSKQGAGNQPQHFGDGTRLSIL.

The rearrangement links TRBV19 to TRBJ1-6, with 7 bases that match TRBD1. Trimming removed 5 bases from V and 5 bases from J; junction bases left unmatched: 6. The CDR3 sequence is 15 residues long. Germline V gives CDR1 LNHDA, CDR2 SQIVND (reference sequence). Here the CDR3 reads CASSLLDRNNSPLHF. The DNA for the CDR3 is TGTGCCAGTAGTCTACTGGACAGGAATAATTCACCCCTCCACTTT.

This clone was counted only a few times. CDR3: CATSREGGLGVQYF. For the CDR3, the DNA is TGTGCCACCAGCAGAGAAGGAGGGCTAGGGGTCCAGTACTTC. The chain joins TRBV15 to TRBJ2-5, with D maybe TRBD2 (6 bases). V was clipped by 0 bases and J by 10 bases, with 15 bases between them. Germline assignment: CDR1 LNHNV and CDR2 YYDKDF (reference sequence). The CDR3 is 14 amino acids.

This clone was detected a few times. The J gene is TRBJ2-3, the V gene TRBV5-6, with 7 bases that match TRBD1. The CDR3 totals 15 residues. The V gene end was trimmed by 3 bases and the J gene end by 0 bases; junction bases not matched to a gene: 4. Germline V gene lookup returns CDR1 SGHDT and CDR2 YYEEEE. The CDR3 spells CASSSGTASTDTQYF. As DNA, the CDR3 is TGTGCCAGCAGCTCCGGGACAGCCAGCACAGATACGCAGTATTTT.

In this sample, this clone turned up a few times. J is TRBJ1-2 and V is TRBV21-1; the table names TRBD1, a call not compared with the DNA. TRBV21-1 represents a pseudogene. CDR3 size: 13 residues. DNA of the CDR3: TGTGCCAGCAGCAAGGGGCGTACCTATGGCTACACCTTC. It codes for CASSKGRTYGYTF.

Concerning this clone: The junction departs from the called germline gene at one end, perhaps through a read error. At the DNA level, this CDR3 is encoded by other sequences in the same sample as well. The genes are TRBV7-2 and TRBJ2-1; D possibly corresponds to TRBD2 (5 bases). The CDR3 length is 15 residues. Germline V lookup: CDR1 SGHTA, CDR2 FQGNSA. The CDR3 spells CASSLRRSGGNEQFF. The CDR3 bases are TGCGCCAGCAGCTTAAGAAGATCTGGAGGCAATGAGCAGTTCTTC.

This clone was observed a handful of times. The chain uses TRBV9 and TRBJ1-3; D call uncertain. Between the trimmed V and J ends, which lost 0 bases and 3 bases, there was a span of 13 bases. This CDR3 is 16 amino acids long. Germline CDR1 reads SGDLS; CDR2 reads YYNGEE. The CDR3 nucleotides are TGTGCCAGCAGCGTAGACTCAGGTTATGATGGAAACACCATATATTTT. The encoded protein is CASSVDSGYDGNTIYF.

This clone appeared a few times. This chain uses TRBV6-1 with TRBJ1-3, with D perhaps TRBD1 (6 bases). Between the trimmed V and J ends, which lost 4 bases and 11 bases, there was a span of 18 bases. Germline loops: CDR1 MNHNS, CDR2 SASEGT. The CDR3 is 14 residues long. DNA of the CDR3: TGTGCCAGCAGTGCCCCACAGGGCTTAGGCGCCATATATTTT. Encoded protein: CASSAPQGLGAIYF.

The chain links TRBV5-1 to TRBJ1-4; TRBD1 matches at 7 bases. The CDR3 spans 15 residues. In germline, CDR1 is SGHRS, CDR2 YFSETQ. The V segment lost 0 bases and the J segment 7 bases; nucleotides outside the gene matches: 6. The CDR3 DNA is TGCGCCAGCAGCTTGGCTGGGGACAGCCGTGAAAAACTGTTTTTT. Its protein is CASSLAGDSREKLFF.

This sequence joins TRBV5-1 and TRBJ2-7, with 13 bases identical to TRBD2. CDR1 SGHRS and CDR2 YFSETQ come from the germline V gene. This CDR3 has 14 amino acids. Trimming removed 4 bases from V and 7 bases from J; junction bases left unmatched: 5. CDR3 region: CASSAGLAGEEQYF. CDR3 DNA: TGCGCCAGCAGCGCCGGACTAGCGGGGGAAGAGCAGTACTTC.

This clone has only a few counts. DNA for the CDR3: TGCGCCAGCAGCCCTGGCGGGGGGACGGGCACTGAAGCTTTCTTT. Translated: CASSPGGGTGTEAFF. V usage is TRBV5-1 and J usage is TRBJ1-1; the D gene is possibly TRBD1 (5 bases). Trimming removed 4 bases from V and 4 bases from J, with 17 bases in between. Germline loops: CDR1 SGHRS, CDR2 YFSETQ. The CDR3 covers 15 residues.

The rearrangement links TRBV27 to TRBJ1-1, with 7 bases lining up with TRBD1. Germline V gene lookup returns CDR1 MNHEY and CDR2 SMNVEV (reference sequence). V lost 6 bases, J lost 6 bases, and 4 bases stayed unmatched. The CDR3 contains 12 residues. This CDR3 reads CASRHRGSEAFF. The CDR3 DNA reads TGTGCCAGCAGGCACAGGGGCTCTGAAGCTTTCTTT.